What follows describes a single T cell receptor beta chain. This sample was included in a study of blood T cell repertoires in COVID-19. Produced via immunoSEQ multiplex PCR; TCRdb's table is partial and in-frame only. The sample lists 75,000 to 95,000 clones, about 74% occurring once. Sequencing used peripheral blood. The source is a man aged 65 to 85 with COVID-19, enrolled during active disease.

The DNA for the CDR3 is TGTGCCACCAGTGGGGAAGACAGGGTCCTAGCGGGAGGGCCTCTGGGAGCCTACAATGAGCAGTTCTTC. Translated, it gives CATSGEDRVLAGGPLGAYNEQFF. The genes are TRBV24-1 and TRBJ2-1; 12 nucleotides align to TRBD2. V was clipped by 5 bases and J by 2 bases; unmatched bases: 24. Germline V gene data show CDR1 as KGHDR and CDR2 as SFDVKD. The CDR3 is 23 residues long.